Listed below are T cell receptor beta chains from one sample, sequenced in a study of blood T cell repertoires in COVID-19. Some clones are missing from TCRdb's copy, which holds only in-frame ones; the method was immunoSEQ multiplex PCR. The sample includes just over 250,000 clones, approximately 90% of them seen just once. The sample comprised peripheral blood. The source is a man aged 55 to 70 who had recovered from COVID-19. Both conserved end residues are part of each CDR3. Fields, in order: V gene, clone size, J gene, D gene, CDR3 protein, CDR3 DNA. D genes are given only for firm matches. Rows give clone size only sometimes, using once, few, many, or a class for an expanded clone.

>TRBV11-3|-|TRBJ2-3|-
CASSSDRVGDTQYF
TGTGCCAGCAGCTCGGACAGAGTTGGAGATACGCAGTATTTT
>TRBV13|-|TRBJ2-5|TRBD1
CASSLGDRGGQYF
TGTGCCAGCAGCTTAGGGGACAGGGGTGGCCAGTACTTC
>TRBV5-6|-|TRBJ1-4|TRBD1
CASSTGTGLEKLFF
TGTGCCAGCAGCACCGGGACAGGGTTGGAAAAACTGTTTTTT
>TRBV6-2/TRBV6-3|-|TRBJ1-6|-
CASSYSQERGNSPLHF
TGTGCCAGCAGTTACTCACAGGAAAGGGGGAATTCACCCCTCCACTTT
>TRBV27|-|TRBJ1-1|-
CASTSDLPGAEAFF
TGTGCCAGCACCTCTGACTTACCGGGAGCTGAAGCTTTCTTT
>TRBV5-5|-|TRBJ2-6|-
CASSLGGPGANVLTF
TGTGCCAGCAGCTTGGGAGGGCCTGGGGCCAACGTCCTGACTTTC
>TRBV5-4|-|TRBJ2-5|-
CASSHMRDRGTQYF
TGTGCCAGCAGCCATATGCGGGACCGGGGGACCCAGTACTTC
>TRBV27|-|TRBJ1-5|TRBD1
CASSSGQGRNNQPQHF
TGTGCCAGCAGTTCCGGACAGGGAAGGAACAATCAGCCCCAGCATTTT
>TRBV5-5|-|TRBJ1-5|-
CASSLGGGTGQPQHF
TGTGCCAGCAGCTTGGGGGGAGGGACGGGTCAGCCCCAGCATTTT
>TRBV6-5|-|TRBJ1-2|TRBD1
CASSPLRDRTYGYTF
TGTGCCAGCAGTCCCCTCCGGGACAGAACCTATGGCTACACCTTC
>TRBV6-6|-|TRBJ1-6|TRBD1
CASSTPAGTGNSPLHF
TGTGCCAGCAGTACCCCAGCCGGGACAGGGAATTCACCCCTCCACTTT
>TRBV19|-|TRBJ2-2|-
CASSHQGSTGELFF
TGTGCCAGTAGCCATCAGGGGTCCACCGGGGAGCTGTTTTTT
>TRBV19|-|TRBJ2-7|TRBD1
CASSTHRGSYEQYF
TGTGCCAGTAGTACCCACAGGGGCTCCTACGAGCAGTACTTC
>TRBV2|-|TRBJ1-1|TRBD1
CASILDRGRRGTEAFF
TGTGCCAGCATCCTGGACAGGGGGAGAAGAGGCACTGAAGCTTTCTTT
>TRBV12-5|-|TRBJ2-3|TRBD1
CASAIPGTGTPLDTQYF
TGTGCTAGTGCCATTCCCGGGACAGGGACCCCCCTCGATACGCAGTATTTT
>TRBV11-2|-|TRBJ2-1|TRBD1
CASRRAGTGLMNEQFF
TGTGCCAGCAGGCGGGCCGGGACAGGGTTGATGAATGAGCAGTTCTTC
>TRBV21-1|-|TRBJ1-6|-
CASSKNDRVYNSPLHF
TGTGCCAGCAGCAAAAATGACAGGGTCTATAATTCACCCCTCCACTTT
>TRBV9|few|TRBJ1-6|-
CASSVGGNSPLHF
TGTGCCAGCAGCGTGGGAGGCAATTCACCCCTCCACTTT
>TRBV6-5|-|TRBJ2-5|-
CASSLLWDTRQETQYF
TGTGCCAGCAGTTTACTTTGGGACACACGCCAAGAGACCCAGTACTTC
>TRBV27|-|TRBJ2-5|TRBD1
CASSGTTGTETQYF
TGTGCCAGCAGTGGAACGACAGGGACAGAGACCCAGTACTTC
>TRBV6-5|-|TRBJ2-7|TRBD1
CASSKGQAHEQYF
TGTGCCAGCAGTAAGGGACAGGCCCACGAGCAGTACTTC
>TRBV5-4|-|TRBJ2-5|TRBD2
CASSLGLAGVQETQYF
TGTGCCAGCAGCTTGGGCCTAGCGGGAGTCCAAGAGACCCAGTACTTC
>TRBV18|-|TRBJ2-3|-
CASRFGLERSSTDTQYF
TGTGCCAGCCGCTTCGGTTTGGAGAGATCTAGCACAGATACGCAGTATTTT
>TRBV4-1|-|TRBJ1-2|TRBD1
CASSRLTGGYGYTF
TGCGCCAGCAGCAGATTGACAGGGGGCTATGGCTACACCTTC
>TRBV5-1|-|TRBJ1-6|-
CASSLASDPRGAPLHF
TGCGCCAGCAGCTTGGCCTCGGACCCCAGGGGAGCACCCCTCCACTTT
>TRBV5-6|-|TRBJ1-2|-
CASSPSGVGYTF
TGTGCCAGCAGCCCATCCGGGGTTGGCTACACCTTC
>TRBV5-5|once|TRBJ2-1|-
CASRRPGLGGNNEQFF
TGTGCCAGCAGAAGACCTGGCCTCGGAGGGAACAATGAGCAGTTCTTC